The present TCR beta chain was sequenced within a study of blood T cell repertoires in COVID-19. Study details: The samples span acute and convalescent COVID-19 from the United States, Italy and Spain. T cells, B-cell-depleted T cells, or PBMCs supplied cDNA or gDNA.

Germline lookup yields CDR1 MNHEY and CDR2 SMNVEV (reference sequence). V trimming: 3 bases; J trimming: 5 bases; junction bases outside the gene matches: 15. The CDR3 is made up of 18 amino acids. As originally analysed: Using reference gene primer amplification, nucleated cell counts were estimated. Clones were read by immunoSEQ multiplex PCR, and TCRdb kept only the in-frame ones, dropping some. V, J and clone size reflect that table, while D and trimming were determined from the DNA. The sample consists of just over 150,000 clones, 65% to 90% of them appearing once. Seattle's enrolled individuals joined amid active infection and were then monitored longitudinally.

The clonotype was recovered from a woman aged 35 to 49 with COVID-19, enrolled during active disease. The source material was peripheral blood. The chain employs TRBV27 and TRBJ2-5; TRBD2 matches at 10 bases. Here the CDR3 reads CASSLALAGVPARETQYF. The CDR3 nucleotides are TGTGCCAGCAGTTTGGCGCTAGCGGGAGTCCCCGCCAGGGAGACCCAGTACTTC.